The source of this T cell receptor (beta chain) is a study of tumor-infiltrating lymphocytes in localized non-small cell lung cancer. Measured with immunoSEQ multiplex PCR; TCRdb has only the in-frame clones, and not every one. The sample carries some 15,000 clones, roughly four fifths recorded once. Remarks on this clone: Its antigen is as yet unknown.

Study results and caveats: No link was found between tumor T-cell fraction and recurrence-free survival. Compared with uninvolved lung, tumors showed higher T cell infiltration by TCRbeta sequencing.

From germline, CDR1 is LNHNV and CDR2 YYDKDF (reference sequence). There are 17 residues in the CDR3. Trimming stripped 3 bases from V and 0 bases from J, with 17 bases between. The V and J genes are TRBV15 and TRBJ2-5; a weak D match, TRBD2 (7 bases). Sequenced sample: lung tumor tissue. This receptor was obtained from a human donor with non-small cell lung cancer. Written as DNA, the CDR3 is TGTGCCACCAGCAGGGGAGGGGGGCGAGGGTACCAAGAGACCCAGTACTTC. This gives the protein CATSRGGGRGYQETQYF.